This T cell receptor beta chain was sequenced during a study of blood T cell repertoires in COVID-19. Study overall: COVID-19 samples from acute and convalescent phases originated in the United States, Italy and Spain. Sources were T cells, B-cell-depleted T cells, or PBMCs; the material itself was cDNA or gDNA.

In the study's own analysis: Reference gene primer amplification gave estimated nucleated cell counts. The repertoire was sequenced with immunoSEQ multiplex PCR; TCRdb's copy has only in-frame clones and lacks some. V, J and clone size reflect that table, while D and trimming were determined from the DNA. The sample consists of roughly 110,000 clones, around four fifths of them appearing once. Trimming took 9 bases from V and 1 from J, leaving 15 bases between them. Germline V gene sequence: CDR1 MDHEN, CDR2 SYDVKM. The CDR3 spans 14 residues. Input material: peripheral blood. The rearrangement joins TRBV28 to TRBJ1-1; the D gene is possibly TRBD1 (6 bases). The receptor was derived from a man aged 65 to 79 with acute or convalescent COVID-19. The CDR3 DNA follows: TGTGCCAGTTTTACTACGGGACAGAACACTGAAGCTTTCTTT. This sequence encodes CASFTTGQNTEAFF.